A selection of T cell receptor beta chains follows, all from one sample in a study of T cell responses to AZD1222 COVID-19 vaccine. The repertoire was sequenced with immunoSEQ multiplex PCR; TCRdb's copy has only in-frame clones and lacks some. The sample carries approximately 80,000 clones, 85% to 95% recorded once. The sample in question was peripheral blood, obtained 28 days after the second AZD1222 dose. These receptors were obtained from an adult who received the AZD1222 COVID-19 vaccine. Both conserved end residues are part of each CDR3. D genes are given only for firm matches. The size of a clone is reported for some rows only, either as once, few or many, or as a class for expanded clones.

clone_size: -
d_call: -
j_call: TRBJ2-5
v_call: TRBV9
cdr3_nt: TGTGCCAGCAGCGTAGGGTCCGGGGGCTCAGAGACCCAGTACTTC
cdr3_aa: CASSVGSGGSETQYF

clone_size: -
d_call: TRBD2
j_call: TRBJ2-1
v_call: TRBV4-1
cdr3_nt: TGCGCCAGCAGCTGGCGGGAGAGGGATGACAATGAGCAGTTCTTC
cdr3_aa: CASSWRERDDNEQFF

clone_size: -
d_call: -
j_call: TRBJ2-7
v_call: TRBV28
cdr3_nt: TGTGCCAGCAGTTCGACCTACGAGCAGTACTTC
cdr3_aa: CASSSTYEQYF

clone_size: -
d_call: TRBD1
j_call: TRBJ1-4
v_call: TRBV28
cdr3_nt: TGTGCCAGCAGTTCCAGGGGGCCCGGTAATGAAAAACTGTTTTTT
cdr3_aa: CASSSRGPGNEKLFF

clone_size: -
d_call: -
j_call: TRBJ1-2
v_call: TRBV28
cdr3_nt: TGTGCCAGCAGCCTACCTGCCATAGGCTATGGCTACACCTTC
cdr3_aa: CASSLPAIGYGYTF

clone_size: -
d_call: -
j_call: TRBJ1-6
v_call: TRBV3-1/TRBV3-2
cdr3_nt: TGTGCCAGCAGCCTTGGGACCCCGGGGGATTCACCCCTCCACTTT
cdr3_aa: CASSLGTPGDSPLHF

clone_size: -
d_call: TRBD1
j_call: TRBJ1-4
v_call: TRBV19
cdr3_nt: TGTGCCAGTAGCATAGGGGGCCCTCAAGAAAAACTGTTTTTT
cdr3_aa: CASSIGGPQEKLFF

clone_size: -
d_call: TRBD1
j_call: TRBJ1-5
v_call: TRBV28
cdr3_nt: TGTGCCAGCACCCTACAGGGGGGCAATCAGCCCCAGCATTTT
cdr3_aa: CASTLQGGNQPQHF

clone_size: -
d_call: -
j_call: TRBJ2-3
v_call: TRBV6-1
cdr3_nt: TGTGCCAGCAGTGAAGTCCGGCGCACAGATACGCAGTATTTT
cdr3_aa: CASSEVRRTDTQYF

clone_size: -
d_call: -
j_call: TRBJ1-1
v_call: TRBV7-3
cdr3_nt: TGTGCCAGCAGTCGGGGGGCGAACACTGAAGCTTTCTTT
cdr3_aa: CASSRGANTEAFF

clone_size: -
d_call: -
j_call: TRBJ1-5
v_call: TRBV12-5
cdr3_nt: TGTGCTAGTGGTTTGGTACCAGGTTCGCAGCAGCCCCAGCATTTT
cdr3_aa: CASGLVPGSQQPQHF

clone_size: once
d_call: -
j_call: TRBJ2-1
v_call: TRBV5-1
cdr3_nt: TGCGCCAGCAGCTTGGCGGGAGTAATGAATGAGCAGTTCTTC
cdr3_aa: CASSLAGVMNEQFF

clone_size: -
d_call: -
j_call: TRBJ1-5
v_call: TRBV27
cdr3_nt: TGTGCCAGCAGTTTTCAAGACCTTAGCAATCAGCCCCAGCATTTT
cdr3_aa: CASSFQDLSNQPQHF

clone_size: -
d_call: -
j_call: TRBJ1-3
v_call: TRBV11-2
cdr3_nt: TGTGCCAGCAGCTTGGTCGGGTTACCGGGAAACACCATATATTTT
cdr3_aa: CASSLVGLPGNTIYF

clone_size: few
d_call: -
j_call: TRBJ2-3
v_call: TRBV7-2
cdr3_nt: TGTGCCAGCAGCTTTACAGGATTCACAGATACGCAGTATTTT
cdr3_aa: CASSFTGFTDTQYF

clone_size: -
d_call: -
j_call: TRBJ2-3
v_call: TRBV9
cdr3_nt: TGTGCCAGCAGCGTAGGGCCGAGCACAGATACGCAGTATTTT
cdr3_aa: CASSVGPSTDTQYF

clone_size: -
d_call: TRBD1
j_call: TRBJ2-5
v_call: TRBV30
cdr3_nt: TGTGCCTGGAGTAGACCTATAGGACAGGGCGTCCAAGAGACCCAGTACTTC
cdr3_aa: CAWSRPIGQGVQETQYF

clone_size: once
d_call: TRBD1
j_call: TRBJ2-7
v_call: TRBV5-5
cdr3_nt: TGTGCCAGCAGCTTAGAGGGACAGGGCGGGTACGAGCAGTACTTC
cdr3_aa: CASSLEGQGGYEQYF

clone_size: -
d_call: -
j_call: TRBJ2-3
v_call: TRBV29-1
cdr3_nt: TGCAGCGTTAAGGACATAACGAGAGATACGCAGTATTTT
cdr3_aa: CSVKDITRDTQYF

clone_size: -
d_call: -
j_call: TRBJ2-3
v_call: TRBV4-1
cdr3_nt: TGCGCCAGCAGCCAAGAGAGGCGCACAGATACGCAGTATTTT
cdr3_aa: CASSQERRTDTQYF

clone_size: -
d_call: -
j_call: TRBJ2-7
v_call: TRBV4-1
cdr3_nt: TGCGCCAGCAGCCAACGGACGAGCCCCGCAGGCTCCTACGAGCAGTACTTC
cdr3_aa: CASSQRTSPAGSYEQYF

clone_size: -
d_call: -
j_call: TRBJ2-5
v_call: TRBV14
cdr3_nt: TGTGCCAGCAGCCACCGCATGACAATTGAGCGTTTTGAGACCCAGTACTTC
cdr3_aa: CASSHRMTIERFETQYF

clone_size: -
d_call: -
j_call: TRBJ2-3
v_call: TRBV24-1
cdr3_nt: TGTGCCACCAAGGCGCTAGGGGGACCAGGTACGCAGTATTTT
cdr3_aa: CATKALGGPGTQYF

clone_size: -
d_call: -
j_call: TRBJ1-3
v_call: TRBV18
cdr3_nt: TGTGCCAGCTCACCAGGGAGTGGAAACACCATATATTTT
cdr3_aa: CASSPGSGNTIYF

clone_size: -
d_call: -
j_call: TRBJ2-4
v_call: TRBV19
cdr3_nt: TGTGCCAGTAGTATAACCAGCGGCAAAAACATTCAGTACTTC
cdr3_aa: CASSITSGKNIQYF

clone_size: -
d_call: -
j_call: TRBJ2-7
v_call: TRBV10-2
cdr3_nt: TGCGCCAGCAGTGTGTTTCTTGGGGTGGACGAGCAGTACTTC
cdr3_aa: CASSVFLGVDEQYF

clone_size: -
d_call: -
j_call: TRBJ2-3
v_call: TRBV5-5
cdr3_nt: TGTGCCAGCAGCTTGGAGGCAGATACGCAGTATTTT
cdr3_aa: CASSLEADTQYF

clone_size: -
d_call: -
j_call: TRBJ1-5
v_call: TRBV18
cdr3_nt: TGTGCCAGCTCACCAGAACCCGGGACTGGAATTTATAGCAATCAGCCCCAGCATTTT
cdr3_aa: CASSPEPGTGIYSNQPQHF

clone_size: -
d_call: -
j_call: TRBJ2-7
v_call: TRBV2
cdr3_nt: TGTGCCAGCGCCAGCTCCTACGAGCAGTACTTC
cdr3_aa: CASASSYEQYF

clone_size: -
d_call: TRBD2
j_call: TRBJ2-1
v_call: TRBV28
cdr3_nt: TGTGCCAGCGAACCGCGCGAGCGGGGCTACAATGAGCAGTTCTTC
cdr3_aa: CASEPRERGYNEQFF

clone_size: -
d_call: TRBD2
j_call: TRBJ2-7
v_call: TRBV10-3
cdr3_nt: TGTGCCATCAGAGAAGCGGGATCCACCTCCTACGAGCAGTACTTC
cdr3_aa: CAIREAGSTSYEQYF

clone_size: -
d_call: TRBD1
j_call: TRBJ1-2
v_call: TRBV5-1
cdr3_nt: TGCGCCAGCAGCACGGGACAGGGGAGATATGGCTACACCTTC
cdr3_aa: CASSTGQGRYGYTF

clone_size: -
d_call: -
j_call: TRBJ2-5
v_call: TRBV10-1
cdr3_nt: TGCGCCAGCAGTGACGGCGGGATAGGAGAGACCCAGTACTTC
cdr3_aa: CASSDGGIGETQYF

clone_size: -
d_call: TRBD2
j_call: TRBJ2-2
v_call: TRBV5-4
cdr3_nt: TGTGCCAGCAGCTCGGGAGGCCCTAACACCGGGGAGCTGTTTTTT
cdr3_aa: CASSSGGPNTGELFF

clone_size: -
d_call: -
j_call: TRBJ2-3
v_call: TRBV28
cdr3_nt: TGTGCCAGCAGTTTAGGGTGGGGCAGGGCCAGCACAGATACGCAGTATTTT
cdr3_aa: CASSLGWGRASTDTQYF

clone_size: once
d_call: TRBD1
j_call: TRBJ2-1
v_call: TRBV28
cdr3_nt: TGTGCCAGCAGTTTATTGAGGGGGCTTGCGGATGAGCAGTTCTTC
cdr3_aa: CASSLLRGLADEQFF

clone_size: -
d_call: -
j_call: TRBJ1-4
v_call: TRBV4-3
cdr3_nt: TGCGCCAGCAGCCAAGATATCCCCGCGGGCCTTACTTATGAAAAACTGTTTTTT
cdr3_aa: CASSQDIPAGLTYEKLFF

clone_size: -
d_call: TRBD1
j_call: TRBJ2-5
v_call: TRBV5-1
cdr3_nt: TGCGCCAGCAGACGATCCGGGACAGGGGAAGAGACCCAGTACTTC
cdr3_aa: CASRRSGTGEETQYF

clone_size: -
d_call: TRBD2
j_call: TRBJ2-3
v_call: TRBV6-5
cdr3_nt: TGTGCCAGCAGTTATCATAGCGGGAGGGCCGCAGATACGCAGTATTTT
cdr3_aa: CASSYHSGRAADTQYF

clone_size: -
d_call: -
j_call: TRBJ2-7
v_call: TRBV6-5
cdr3_nt: TGTGCCACCACTTCGGGGGCCATCTCCTACGAGCAGTACTTC
cdr3_aa: CATTSGAISYEQYF